The 13 T cell receptor beta chains presented below share a single source sample, sequenced in a study of CXCR3-negative and CXCR3-positive naive CD8 T cells. The libraries of TRB cDNA were prepared using 5' RACE with UMI labels. TCRdb reworked the 5' RACE reads into one entry per CDR3 protein, no DNA. The sample has 100,000 to 150,000 distinct CDR3 sequences. Sequencing was performed on naive CXCR3- CD8+ T cells from blood. Subset specified: CD45RO-CCR7+CD27+CD95- naive CD8+ T cells lacking CXCR3 (TNR3-). All receptors come from a human donor in good health. Some clones in this sample may be carry-over from other donors' samples.

V gene TRBV7-9 combines with J gene TRBJ1-6; TCRdb's D call, TRBD1, is unchecked because there is no DNA. The germline V gene encodes CDR1 SEHNR and CDR2 FQNEAQ (reference sequence). The CDR3 consists of 15 residues. The CDR3 loop is CASSSHRGWNSPLHF.

The V gene is TRBV20-1, the J gene TRBJ2-1; TCRdb names TRBD1, which stays unverified in the absence of DNA. CDR1 is DFQATT, CDR2 SNEGSKA, per germline (reference sequence). This CDR3 has 15 amino acids. The CDR3 loop reads CSASDGASSYNEQFF.

V usage is TRBV29-1 and J usage is TRBJ1-2. The germline V gene encodes CDR1 SQVTM and CDR2 ANQGSEA. The CDR3 loop spans 11 amino acids. The CDR3 spells CSVVGERGYTF.

The chain is built from TRBV10-3 and TRBJ2-5. Per the germline V gene, CDR1 is ENHRY and CDR2 is SYGVKD. This CDR3 contains 12 residues. CDR3 sequence: CAISYERETQYF.

The chain has TRBV3-1 and TRBJ2-3; checking the TCRdb D call of TRBD2 is not possible without DNA. The CDR3 runs 16 residues. Germline-derived CDR1 and CDR2 are LGHDT and YNNKEL (reference sequence). The CDR3 here is CASSPPFGRGLDTQYF.

The chain recombines TRBV28 with TRBJ2-7; checking the TCRdb D call of TRBD2 is not possible without DNA. CDR3 length: 13 amino acids. Per germline, CDR1 MDHEN and CDR2 SYDVKM. CDR3 sequence reads: CASSPLATYEQYF.

The rearrangement joins TRBV7-6 to TRBJ2-7; TCRdb selects TRBD1, and the lack of DNA leaves this call unchecked. Germline assignment: CDR1 SGHVS and CDR2 FNYEAQ. The CDR3 sequence is 16 residues long. The CDR3 here is CASSFHRVGTTNAQYF.

CDR3 sequence reads: CASSANQEGTVKETQYF. The rearrangement uses TRBV21-1 and TRBJ2-5; the D gene TCRdb calls, TRBD2, cannot be checked with no DNA. TRBV21-1 is a pseudogene locus. There are 17 residues in the CDR3.

The V and J genes are TRBV12-3 or TRBV12-4 and TRBJ1-5. The length of the CDR3 is 12 residues. The CDR3 protein is CASRGINQPQHF.

The chain couples TRBV5-1 to TRBJ2-7. From germline, CDR1 is SGHRS and CDR2 YFSETQ. The CDR3 is 14 amino acids. The CDR3 protein is CASSLVGSWFEQYF.

This chain uses TRBV5-6 with TRBJ2-4; TCRdb's assignment of TRBD2 cannot be checked, as there is no DNA. Per the germline V gene, CDR1 is SGHDT and CDR2 is YYEEEE. This CDR3 region has 20 residues. The CDR3 protein is CASSRLAGGPVYIAKNIQYF. The variable domain in full, with the rest retrieved from reference TRBV5-6 and TRBJ2-4, is DAGVTQSPTHLIKTRGQQVTLRCSPKSGHDTVSWYQQALGQGPQFIFQYYEEEERQRGNFPDRFSGHQFPNYSSELNVNALLLGDSALYLCASSRLAGGPVYIAKNIQYFGAGTRLSVL.

The V gene is TRBV6-4, the J gene TRBJ2-7; there is no DNA to check the TCRdb D call of TRBD1. Germline CDR1 reads MRHNA; CDR2 reads SNTAGT. The CDR3 spans 14 residues. CDR3 protein: CASSPGQGGSEQYF.

V and J are TRBV27 and TRBJ1-5; TCRdb proposes TRBD1, but this gene call is untestable without DNA. CDR1 is MNHEY, CDR2 SMNVEV, per germline (reference sequence). This CDR3 spans 15 amino acids. CDR3 sequence reads: CASSPRGAGNQPQHF.